The 9 T cell receptor beta chains presented below share a single source sample, sequenced in a study of T cells in pancreatic ductal adenocarcinoma. Surgery without prior neoadjuvant therapy was the treatment of the selected pancreatic ductal adenocarcinoma patients. TCRdb's table, derived via immunoSEQ multiplex PCR, lists solely in-frame clones and lacks some. The top ten hold about 27% of the sample, which has approximately 9,400 clones, around 66% seen once. Sequencing input: pancreatic tumor tissue. The receptors stem from a human donor with pancreatic ductal adenocarcinoma.

This clone showed up just a few times. The rearrangement links TRBV7-3 to TRBJ2-2; D tentatively reads TRBD1 or TRBD2 (5 bases each). Germline assignment: CDR1 SGHTA and CDR2 FQGTGA. The CDR3 spans 13 residues. Between the trimmed V and J ends, which lost 4 bases and 4 bases, there was a span of 7 bases. The CDR3 here is CASSYGTTGELFF. CDR3 coding DNA: TGTGCCAGCAGCTATGGGACCACCGGGGAGCTGTTTTTT.

The chain links TRBV27 to TRBJ1-5; tentative D call: TRBD1 (6 bases). Germline values: CDR1 MNHEY, CDR2 SMNVEV (reference sequence). Trimming stripped 7 bases from V and 5 bases from J, with 18 bases between. The CDR3 runs to 15 residues. This CDR3 is CASIFRGGTDQPQHF. The CDR3 bases are TGTGCCAGCATCTTTAGAGGGGGAACGGATCAGCCCCAGCATTTT.

The V and J genes are TRBV18 and TRBJ2-1; 8 bases map to TRBD1. The V segment lost 2 bases and the J segment 2 bases; nucleotides outside the gene matches: 5. Germline values: CDR1 KGHSH, CDR2 LQKENI. This CDR3 contains 16 residues. The CDR3 coding sequence is TGTGCCAGCTCACCAGGCGGACAGGGAGCCTACAATGAGCAGTTCTTC. It codes for CASSPGGQGAYNEQFF.

This clone was detected only once. The chain is built from TRBV11-2 and TRBJ2-5, with 16 nucleotides matching TRBD2. Germline V gene lookup returns CDR1 SGHAT and CDR2 FQNNGV. The V segment lost 3 bases and the J segment 4 bases; nucleotides outside the gene matches: 5. The CDR3 is made up of 17 amino acids. The CDR3 region is CASSFGTSGGALETQYF. The CDR3 DNA is TGTGCCAGCAGCTTCGGGACTAGCGGGGGGGCCCTAGAGACCCAGTACTTC.

This clone was seen only a few times. This chain links TRBV18 with TRBJ1-2, with TRBD1 as a possible D gene (5 bases). CDR1 and CDR2 from the germline V gene are KGHSH and LQKENI. Between the trimmed V and J ends, which lost 3 bases and 1 base, there was a span of 15 bases. This CDR3 spans 16 amino acids. This CDR3 is CASSPKTEVDNYGYTF. CDR3 sequence (DNA): TGTGCCAGCTCACCGAAGACAGAAGTTGATAACTATGGCTACACCTTC.

This chain joins TRBV6-1 and TRBJ2-7; a possible D gene is TRBD2 (6 bases). The V gene lost 3 bases and the J gene lost 7 bases, with 13 bases spanning the gap. Germline V lookup: CDR1 MNHNS, CDR2 SASEGT. This CDR3 region has 13 residues. Here the CDR3 reads CASSEVWGEEQYF. Written as DNA, the CDR3 is TGTGCCAGCAGTGAGGTCTGGGGGGAAGAGCAGTACTTC.

This chain links TRBV28 with TRBJ1-1; D remains ambiguous. The CDR3 loop spans 14 amino acids. The V end lost 2 bases, the J end lost 1 base, and 8 bases lay between the germline ends. Germline V CDR1 and CDR2: MDHEN, SYDVKM. The CDR3 DNA sequence: TGTGCCAGCAGTTTACCCTGGACGAACACTGAAGCTTTCTTT. Its protein is CASSLPWTNTEAFF.

This clone has a handful of counts. The chain employs TRBV2 and TRBJ1-2, with 10 bases matching TRBD1. This CDR3 has 16 residues. Trimming cost V 6 bases and J 8 bases; bases outside gene matches: 15. From germline, CDR1 is SNHLY and CDR2 FYNNEI. Here the CDR3 DNA reads TGTGCCAGCAGCCGGATTGGACAGGGGGTTTGGGGGGGCTACACCTTC. This gives the protein CASSRIGQGVWGGYTF.

The chain has TRBV6-6 and TRBJ2-5; D gene uncertain. This CDR3 spans 13 amino acids. V was pared by 3 bases and J by 7 bases, with 12 bases between. Germline assignment: CDR1 MNHNY and CDR2 SVGAGI (reference sequence). This CDR3 reads CASSYPRKATQYF. Here the CDR3 DNA reads TGTGCCAGCAGTTATCCCAGGAAGGCGACCCAGTACTTC.